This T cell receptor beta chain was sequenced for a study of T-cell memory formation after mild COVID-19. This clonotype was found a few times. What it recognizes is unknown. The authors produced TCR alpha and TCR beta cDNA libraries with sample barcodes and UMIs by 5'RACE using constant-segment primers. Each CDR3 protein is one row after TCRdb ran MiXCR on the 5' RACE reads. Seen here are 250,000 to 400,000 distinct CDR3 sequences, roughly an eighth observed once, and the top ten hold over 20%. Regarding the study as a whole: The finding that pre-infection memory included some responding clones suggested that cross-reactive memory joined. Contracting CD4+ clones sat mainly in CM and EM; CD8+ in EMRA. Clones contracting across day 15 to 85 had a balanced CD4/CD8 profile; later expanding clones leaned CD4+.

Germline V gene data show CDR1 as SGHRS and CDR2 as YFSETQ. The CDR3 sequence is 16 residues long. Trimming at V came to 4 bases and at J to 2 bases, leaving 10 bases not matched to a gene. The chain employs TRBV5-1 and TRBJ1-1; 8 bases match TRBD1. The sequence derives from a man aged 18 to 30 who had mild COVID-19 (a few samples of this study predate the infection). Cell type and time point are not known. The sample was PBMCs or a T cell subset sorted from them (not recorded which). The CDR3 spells CASSGAGGTINTEAFF. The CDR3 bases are TGCGCCAGCAGCGGGGCAGGGGGCACCATAAACACTGAAGCTTTCTTT.